The rows below give T cell receptor beta chains drawn from one sample of a study of blood T cell repertoires in COVID-19. This table comes from immunoSEQ multiplex PCR, and its TCRdb copy is limited to in-frame clones, with some not included. The repertoire consists of 150,000 to 200,000 clones, with about nine tenths occurring once and the leading ten covering around 3.5%. The material sequenced was peripheral blood. The receptors derive from a man aged 65 to 79 with acute or convalescent COVID-19. CDR3s include the opening cysteine and the closing phenylalanine or tryptophan. The order of the fields is D gene, J gene, clone size, V gene, CDR3 DNA, CDR3 protein. D genes are given only for firm matches. Where a row states a size, it is once, few, many or the class of an expanded clone; other rows omit it.

-,TRBJ1-2,-,TRBV5-1,TGCGCCAGCAGCTTGATGGGCAGTCGGCTCGATGGCTACACCTTC,CASSLMGSRLDGYTF
-,TRBJ1-4,-,TRBV7-8,TGTGCCAGCAGCTTATCCGGGCAGGGCGGCGAAAAACTGTTTTTT,CASSLSGQGGEKLFF
TRBD2,TRBJ2-5,-,TRBV18,TGTGCCAGCTCACCTATAGGACTAGCGCGTCTCCAAGAGACCCAGTACTTC,CASSPIGLARLQETQYF
TRBD1,TRBJ2-2,-,TRBV30,TGTGCCTGGAGAAAACAGGGGGCGCGTACCGGGGAGCTGTTTTTT,CAWRKQGARTGELFF
TRBD2,TRBJ2-3,once,TRBV9,TGTGCCAGCAGCGCGACTAGCGGGGCCTCCGTATATGATACGCAGTATTTT,CASSATSGASVYDTQYF
-,TRBJ1-3,-,TRBV7-9,TGTGCCAGCAGCCCTAGAACTGGAAACACCATATATTTT,CASSPRTGNTIYF
-,TRBJ2-7,-,TRBV5-1,TGCGCCAGCAGCTTTCTGAGGAGCTCCTACGAGCAGTACTTC,CASSFLRSSYEQYF
-,TRBJ2-5,-,TRBV28,TGTGCCAGCAGTTTGATGGACGCGGGATGGGAGACCCAGTACTTC,CASSLMDAGWETQYF
-,TRBJ2-7,-,TRBV5-1,TGCGCCAGCAGCAAACAGGTTAGCTCCTACGAGCAGTACTTC,CASSKQVSSYEQYF
TRBD1,TRBJ1-2,-,TRBV7-2,TGTGCCAGCAGCCCGGACAGGTTTTATGGCTACACCTTC,CASSPDRFYGYTF
-,TRBJ2-3,-,TRBV5-5,TGTGCCAGCTCGAGCGGAGCCGGCATCGATACGCAGTATTTT,CASSSGAGIDTQYF
TRBD2,TRBJ2-1,-,TRBV6-5,TGTGCCAGCAGTTACTTCCCGGGACTACGTAATGAGCAGTTCTTC,CASSYFPGLRNEQFF
TRBD1,TRBJ2-1,-,TRBV4-2,TGTGCCAGCAGCCAAAAAGGGGGACAGTACAATGAGCAGTTCTTC,CASSQKGGQYNEQFF
-,TRBJ2-5,-,TRBV3-1/TRBV3-2,TGTGCCAGCAGCCCTACTGCGGGGACCCAGTACTTC,CASSPTAGTQYF
TRBD1,TRBJ1-1,few,TRBV18,TGTGCCAGCTCACAGGGGGCAGACACTGAAGCTTTCTTT,CASSQGADTEAFF
-,TRBJ2-3,-,TRBV30,TGTGCCTGGAGGGAGGGGGCCGCTGATACGCAGTATTTT,CAWREGAADTQYF
-,TRBJ1-3,-,TRBV3-1/TRBV3-2,TGTGCCAGCAGCCAAGATCGGGGGAGCACCATATATTTT,CASSQDRGSTIYF
TRBD1,TRBJ2-1,-,TRBV4-2,TGTGCCAGCAGCCAAAACAGGGGTCCCTACAATGAGCAGTTCTTC,CASSQNRGPYNEQFF
-,TRBJ1-5,once,TRBV5-8,TGTGCCAGCAGCAAGGAGGTCACGGGTCAGCCCCAGCATTTT,CASSKEVTGQPQHF
TRBD1,TRBJ1-1,few,TRBV27,TGTGCCAGCAGTTCATCAGGGGGCTTGAACACTGAAGCTTTCTTT,CASSSSGGLNTEAFF
TRBD2,TRBJ2-1,once,TRBV6-5,TGTGCCAGCAGTTTAGCGGGAGCCCTCTTCAATGAGCAGTTCTTC,CASSLAGALFNEQFF
-,TRBJ1-3,-,TRBV5-1,TGCGCCAGCAGCTTGGACGCTGGGGGCGCAGGAAACACCATATATTTT,CASSLDAGGAGNTIYF
-,TRBJ2-3,-,TRBV7-2,TGTGCCAGCAGCTTAGAACGGGAACCCACAGATACGCAGTATTTT,CASSLEREPTDTQYF
-,TRBJ1-5,-,TRBV5-1,TGCGCCAGCAGCTTGGCCCCCGAGAGTCAGCCCCAGCATTTT,CASSLAPESQPQHF
-,TRBJ2-7,few,TRBV4-2,TGTGCCAGCAGCCCGTTCGGACAGCCATCCTACGAGCAGTACTTC,CASSPFGQPSYEQYF
TRBD1,TRBJ1-5,-,TRBV5-1,TGCGCCAGCAGCTATGACAGGGACGATCAGCCCCAGCATTTT,CASSYDRDDQPQHF
-,TRBJ2-7,-,TRBV29-1,TGCAGCGTTCGAGCGGGCAAGCCCTACGAGCAGTACTTC,CSVRAGKPYEQYF
TRBD1,TRBJ2-3,-,TRBV29-1,TGTAGTGGCGGGACAGGAAGCACAGATACGCAGTATTTT,CSGGTGSTDTQYF
-,TRBJ2-1,-,TRBV28,TGTGCCAGCCTGGACAGCTCCTACAATGAGCAGTTCTTC,CASLDSSYNEQFF
-,TRBJ2-2,once,TRBV24-1,TGTGCCACCAGTGGGACGGGAAGGGAGCTGTTTTTT,CATSGTGRELFF